Here is one TCR beta chain with its context. Its antigen is unidentified. Cells stained for CD3, CD4, CD8, CD45RA, CD27 and viability were sorted into four CD45RA/CD27 subsets. Effector memory cells were sorted as CD45RA-CD27-, EMRA cells as CD45RA+CD27-. The beta constant-region primer was an equimolar mix of two oligonucleotides covering TRBC1 and TRBC2. The cDNA 3' end received a ligated single-stranded oligonucleotide carrying the SP2 primer and a 12-nucleotide UMI. TCRdb independently ran MiXCR on the UMI-ligation and nested PCR reads; one entry per CDR3 protein. This repertoire shows tens of thousands of distinct CDR3 sequences, more than 10% found once; its top ten account for roughly a fifth. The data were obtained in a study of naive and memory T cell subsets. General study findings and limits: Clonotypes here are unpaired alpha or beta chain sequences.

V was trimmed by 2 bases and J by 5 bases, leaving 12 bases between them. The CDR3 has 13 amino acids. Germline loops: CDR1 GTSNPN, CDR2 SVGIG (reference sequence). The clonotype originates from a human donor in good health. Sequences were obtained from effector memory CD4+ T cells from blood. Subset in this sample: effector memory, CD45RA- CD27-. The chain employs TRBV30 and TRBJ1-2, with D possibly TRBD1 on 6 matching bases. The DNA for the CDR3 is TGTGCCTGGAGTTACACAGGGCCGTATGGCTACACCTTC. Amino acid sequence: CAWSYTGPYGYTF.